One sample yielded the 21 T cell receptor beta chains listed below, sequenced in a study of blood T cell repertoires in COVID-19. Data came from immunoSEQ multiplex PCR; TCRdb stores just in-frame clones and leaves some out. The sample includes about 390,000 clones, about 86% of them seen just once. The sequenced sample consisted of PBMCs or T cells enriched from blood (not recorded which). The receptors stem from a woman aged 50 to 60 who had recovered from COVID-19.

The chain uses TRBV5-1 and TRBJ1-1, with D perhaps TRBD1 (5 bases). The V and J ends lost 4 bases and 1 base respectively, with 14 bases between them. CDR3 size: 15 residues. Germline CDR1 is SGHRS and CDR2 is YFSETQ. CDR3 protein: CASSPFQGTNTEAFF. The CDR3 region has the DNA TGCGCCAGCAGCCCCTTTCAGGGAACGAACACTGAAGCTTTCTTT.

V is TRBV15 and J is TRBJ1-1; D gene ambiguous. Germline CDR1 LNHNV, CDR2 YYDKDF (reference sequence). V lost 5 bases and J lost 1, with 8 bases in between. The CDR3 length is 13 residues. This chain's CDR3 is CATSWEQNTEAFF. CDR3 nucleotides: TGTGCCACCAGCTGGGAGCAGAACACTGAAGCTTTCTTT.

The chain employs TRBV5-4 and TRBJ2-2; D perhaps matches TRBD1 (6 bases). Trimming left V 0 bases short and J 1 base short, with 10 bases between. Germline values: CDR1 SGHNT, CDR2 YYREEE (reference sequence). The CDR3 is 16 residues long. CDR3 bases: TGTGCCAGCAGCTTGGGGGACAACAGGAACACCGGGGAGCTGTTTTTT. Its protein product is CASSLGDNRNTGELFF.

The chain carries TRBV4-1 and TRBJ2-5; D ambiguous. The germline CDR1 and CDR2 sequences are MGHRA and YSYEKL. Trimming stripped 1 base from V and 2 bases from J, with 14 bases between. This CDR3 has 16 amino acids. This chain's CDR3 is CASSQGMGSRQETQYF. The CDR3 DNA follows: TGCGCCAGCAGCCAAGGAATGGGCAGCAGGCAAGAGACCCAGTACTTC.

The genes are TRBV3-1 (or the pseudogene TRBV3-2) and TRBJ1-2; 9 positions match TRBD1. Germline trimming cut 4 bases from V and 8 bases from J; bases unmatched to any gene: 11. Per the germline V gene, CDR1 is LGHDT and CDR2 is YNNKEL (reference sequence). The CDR3 runs 15 residues. Here the CDR3 reads CASSLWTGDPIGYTF. Written as DNA, the CDR3 is TGTGCCAGCAGCCTATGGACAGGGGATCCTATCGGCTACACCTTC.

The V gene is TRBV5-1, the J gene TRBJ1-1, with D possibly TRBD1 on 6 matching bases. V gave up 4 bases and J gave up 6 bases, with 22 bases separating them. The CDR3 is 16 amino acids. Per the germline V gene, CDR1 is SGHRS and CDR2 is YFSETQ. Here the CDR3 reads CASSPRPTGNFAEAFF. CDR3 nucleotide sequence: TGCGCCAGCAGCCCCCGACCGACAGGAAATTTCGCTGAAGCTTTCTTT. Combining the CDR3 with reference TRBV5-1 and TRBJ1-1 gives the whole variable domain KAGVTQTPRYLIKTRGQQVTLSCSPISGHRSVSWYQQTPGQGLQFLFEYFSETQRNKGNFPGRFSGRQFSNSRSEMNVSTLELGDSALYLCASSPRPTGNFAEAFFGQGTRLTVV.

The J gene is TRBJ2-2, the V gene TRBV12-3 or TRBV12-4, with D perhaps matching TRBD2 (5 bases). The CDR3 runs 13 residues. V gave up 5 bases and J gave up 7 bases, with 11 bases separating them. The CDR3 loop is CASSTPGDGELFF. The CDR3, as DNA: TGTGCCAGCAGTACCCCCGGGGACGGGGAGCTGTTTTTT.

The genes are TRBV4-2 and TRBJ2-5; maybe TRBD2 (6 bases). This CDR3 has 16 amino acids. V lost 3 bases and J lost 2, with 16 bases in between. Germline values: CDR1 LGHNA, CDR2 YNFKEQ. CDR3 amino acids: CASSHATTAGQETQYF. In DNA, the CDR3 is TGTGCCAGCAGCCACGCAACTACAGCGGGTCAAGAGACCCAGTACTTC.

The J gene is TRBJ2-2, the V gene TRBV30; D not certain. Trimming stripped 0 bases from V and 6 bases from J, with 14 bases between. Germline V gene lookup returns CDR1 GTSNPN and CDR2 SVGIG (reference sequence). This CDR3 is built from 15 residues. The CDR3 protein is CAWSVFAIQAGELFF. Written as DNA, the CDR3 is TGTGCCTGGAGTGTATTCGCCATCCAGGCCGGGGAGCTGTTTTTT.

The chain is built from TRBV19 and TRBJ2-7, with 10 bases that match TRBD1. This CDR3 has 15 amino acids. After removal of 1 base from V and 2 bases from J, the junction contained 2 bases not matched to a gene. Looked up from germline, CDR1 is LNHDA and CDR2 is SQIVND (reference sequence). CDR3 protein: CASSIVGQGPYEQYF. The CDR3 DNA reads as TGTGCCAGTAGTATAGTGGGACAGGGGCCCTACGAGCAGTACTTC.

The chain is built from TRBV4-3 and TRBJ1-1, with D perhaps TRBD1 (5 bases). CDR1 LGHNA and CDR2 YSLEER come from the germline V gene. V was pared by 1 base and J by 7 bases, with 13 bases between. The CDR3 covers 14 residues. For the CDR3, the DNA is TGCGCCAGCAGCCAAGTCCCAGGGCAAGATGAAGCTTTCTTT. Its protein product is CASSQVPGQDEAFF.

The chain couples TRBV5-1 to TRBJ2-5, with D possibly being TRBD1 (6 bases). Looked up from germline, CDR1 is SGHRS and CDR2 is YFSETQ. This CDR3 is built from 15 residues. V lost 1 base and J 2 bases, leaving 12 bases between the germline ends. This CDR3 is CASSLWGHTQETQYF. The CDR3, as DNA: TGCGCCAGCAGCTTGTGGGGACACACTCAAGAGACCCAGTACTTC.

The gene calls are TRBV28 and TRBJ1-1; D possibly corresponds to TRBD1 (6 bases). The CDR3 loop spans 12 amino acids. Trimming stripped 4 bases from V and 10 bases from J, with 13 bases between. CDR1 is MDHEN, CDR2 SYDVKM, per germline. The CDR3 region is CASSSGGRGAFF. DNA for the CDR3: TGTGCCAGCAGTTCCGGTGGCAGGGGAGCTTTCTTT.

This clone was seen only a few times. This chain connects TRBV19 to TRBJ1-4; D not certain. This CDR3 has 15 residues. Germline lookup yields CDR1 LNHDA and CDR2 SQIVND (reference sequence). Trimming cost V 5 bases and J 0 bases, with 10 bases left between them. As DNA, the CDR3 is TGTGCCAGTAGTCCCAGACAACCAACTAATGAAAAACTGTTTTTT. Translating it yields CASSPRQPTNEKLFF.

This chain joins TRBV4-2 and TRBJ1-2; 7 bases agree with TRBD1. The CDR3 totals 13 residues. Germline V CDR1 and CDR2: LGHNA, YNFKEQ. V lost 5 bases and J lost 8; bases outside the gene matches: 8. This chain's CDR3 is CASSLGGARGYTF. CDR3 nucleotides: TGTGCCAGCAGCTTAGGGGGCGCACGAGGCTACACCTTC.

This clone turned up a few times. The gene calls are TRBV19 and TRBJ1-2, with D uncertain. Trimming took off 2 bases at V and 0 bases at J, with 10 bases between the two ends. The CDR3 spans 15 residues. Germline V gene data show CDR1 as LNHDA and CDR2 as SQIVND (reference sequence). CDR3 DNA: TGTGCCAGTAGTATAAGAGACACCACTAACTATGGCTACACCTTC. The encoded protein is CASSIRDTTNYGYTF.

J is TRBJ1-6 and V is TRBV18; 9 bases map to TRBD1. V was clipped by 3 bases and J by 7 bases; unmatched bases: 7. Germline V lookup: CDR1 KGHSH, CDR2 LQKENI. CDR3 size: 16 residues. As DNA, the CDR3 is TGTGCCAGCTCACCTGCCGGGACAGGGAACAATTCACCCCTCCACTTT. Translated, it gives CASSPAGTGNNSPLHF.

This clone has a handful of counts. The chain combines TRBV18 with TRBJ1-5; the D gene is possibly TRBD1 (6 bases). Trimming removed 6 bases from V and 4 bases from J, with 16 bases in between. Germline CDR1 is KGHSH and CDR2 is LQKENI. The length of the CDR3 is 15 residues. CDR3 in DNA: TGTGCCAGCTCGCTCGGACAGAATAATAATCAGCCCCAGCATTTT. Amino acid sequence: CASSLGQNNNQPQHF.

The chain couples TRBV12-3 or TRBV12-4 to TRBJ1-2; D is unclear. Trimming took 1 base from V and 8 from J, leaving 11 bases between them. The CDR3 has 13 amino acids. For the CDR3, the DNA is TGTGCCAGCAGTTTAGGTCCTGAACTGGGCTACACCTTC. It specifies CASSLGPELGYTF.

The chain couples TRBV9 to TRBJ2-7, with unresolved D. CDR3 length: 12 amino acids. Per germline, CDR1 SGDLS and CDR2 YYNGEE. V lost 0 bases and J 6 bases, leaving 7 bases between the germline ends. CDR3 nucleotides: TGTGCCAGCAGCGTAGGGCCGGGCGAGCAGTACTTC. Protein product: CASSVGPGEQYF.

V and J are TRBV6-5 and TRBJ2-5, with D uncertain. V lost 10 bases to trimming and J lost 7 bases, with 19 bases between them. Germline CDR1 and CDR2: MNHEY and SVGAGI. This CDR3 contains 13 residues. CDR3 region: CATTLISSRTQYF. CDR3 coding DNA: TGTGCCACTACGCTCATCTCATCGAGGACCCAGTACTTC.